This TCR beta chain was obtained from a study of PD-L1 blockade in urothelial cancer. Study-level information: Patients had been given 0 to 3 earlier chemotherapy regimens. After treatment start, blood was analyzed at 3 weeks (second dose) and at 6 weeks. Points from the study as a whole: More expansion of tumor-associated blood clones, seen at 3 weeks, marked durable-benefit patients.

Deletions cut 1 base from V and 3 bases from J, with 9 bases between. CDR1 and CDR2 from the germline V gene are SGHVS and FNYEAQ. This CDR3 contains 15 residues. The protocol was immunoSEQ multiplex PCR, while the TCRdb copy is restricted to in-frame clones and leaves out a portion. The profile shows about 100,000 clones, about 85% of them singletons. For each patient, 1 to 8 samples were obtained, pretreatment and on-treatment. Remarks on this clone: Its antigen is currently unknown.

Sequenced material: PBMCs, taken around atezolizumab (anti-PD-L1) treatment. The rearrangement links TRBV7-6 to TRBJ1-4; D uncertain. The TCR was taken from a man aged 45 to 65 with urothelial cancer. CDR3 coding DNA: TGTGCCAGCAGCTTAGTTACGGCGGCTAATGAAAAACTGTTTTTT. It yields the protein CASSLVTAANEKLFF. The complete variable domain, with remaining parts taken from reference TRBV7-6 and TRBJ1-4, reads GAGVSQSPRYKVTKRGQDVALRCDPISGHVSLYWYRQALGQGPEFLTYFNYEAQQDKSGLPNDRFSAERPEGSISTLTIQRTEQRDSAMYRCASSLVTAANEKLFFGSGTQLSVL.